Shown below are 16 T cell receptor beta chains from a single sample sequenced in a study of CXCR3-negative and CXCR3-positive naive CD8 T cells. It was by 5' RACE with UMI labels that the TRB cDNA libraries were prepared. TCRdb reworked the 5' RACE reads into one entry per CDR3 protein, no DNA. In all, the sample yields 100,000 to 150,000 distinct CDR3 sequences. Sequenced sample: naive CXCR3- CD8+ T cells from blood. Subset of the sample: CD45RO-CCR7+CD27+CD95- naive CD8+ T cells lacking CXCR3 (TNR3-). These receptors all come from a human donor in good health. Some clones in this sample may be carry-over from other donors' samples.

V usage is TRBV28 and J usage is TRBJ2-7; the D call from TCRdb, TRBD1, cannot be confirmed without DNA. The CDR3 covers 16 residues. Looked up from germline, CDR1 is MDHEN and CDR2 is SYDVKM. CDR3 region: CASSPPPGQGWYEQYF.

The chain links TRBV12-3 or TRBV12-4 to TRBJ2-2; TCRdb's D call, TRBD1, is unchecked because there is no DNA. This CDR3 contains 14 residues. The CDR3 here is CASTWDRRGGELFF.

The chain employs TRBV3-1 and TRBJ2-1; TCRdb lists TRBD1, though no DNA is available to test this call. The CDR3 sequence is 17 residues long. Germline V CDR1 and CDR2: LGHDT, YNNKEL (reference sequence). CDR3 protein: CASSQEDGAGIYNEQFF.

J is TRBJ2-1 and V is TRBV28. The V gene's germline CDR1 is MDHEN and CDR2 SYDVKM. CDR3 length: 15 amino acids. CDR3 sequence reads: CASTYRILSYNEQFF.

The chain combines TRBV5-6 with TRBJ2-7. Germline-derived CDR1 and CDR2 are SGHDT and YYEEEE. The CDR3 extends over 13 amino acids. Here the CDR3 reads CASSFTAAYEQYF.

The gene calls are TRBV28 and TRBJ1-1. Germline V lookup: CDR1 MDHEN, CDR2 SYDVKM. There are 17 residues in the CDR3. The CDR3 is CASSSRSGARENTEAFF.

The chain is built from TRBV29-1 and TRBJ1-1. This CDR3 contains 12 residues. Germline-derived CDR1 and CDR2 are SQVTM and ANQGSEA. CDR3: CSVDSLNTEAFF.

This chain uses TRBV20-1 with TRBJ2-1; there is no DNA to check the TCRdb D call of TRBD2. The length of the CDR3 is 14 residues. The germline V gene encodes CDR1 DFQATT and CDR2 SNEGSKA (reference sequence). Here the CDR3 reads CSAPSSGGPHEQFF.

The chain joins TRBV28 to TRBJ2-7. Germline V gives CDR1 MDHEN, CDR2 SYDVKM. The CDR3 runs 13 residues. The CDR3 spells CASSLSSSYEQYF.

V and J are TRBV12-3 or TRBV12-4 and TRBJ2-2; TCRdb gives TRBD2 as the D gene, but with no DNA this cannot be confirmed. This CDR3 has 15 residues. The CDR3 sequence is CASSYAGGGTGELFF.

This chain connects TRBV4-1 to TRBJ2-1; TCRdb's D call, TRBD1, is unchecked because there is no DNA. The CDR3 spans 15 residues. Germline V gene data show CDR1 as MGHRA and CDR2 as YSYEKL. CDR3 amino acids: CASSQDRGGTNEQFF.

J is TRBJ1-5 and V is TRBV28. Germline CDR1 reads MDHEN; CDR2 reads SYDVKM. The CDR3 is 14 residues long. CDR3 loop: CASSYYSNDQPQHF. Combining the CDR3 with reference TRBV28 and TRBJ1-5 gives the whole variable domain DVKVTQSSRYLVKRTGEKVFLECVQDMDHENMFWYRQDPGLGLRLIYFSYDVKMKEKGDIPEGYSVSREKKERFSLILESASTNQTSMYLCASSYYSNDQPQHFGDGTRLSIL.

The CDR3 loop reads CASSDVTGADYTF. V usage is TRBV6-6 and J usage is TRBJ1-2; absent DNA, TCRdb's TRBD1 call cannot be checked. The CDR3 loop spans 13 amino acids. Looked up from germline, CDR1 is MNHNY and CDR2 is SVGAGI (reference sequence).

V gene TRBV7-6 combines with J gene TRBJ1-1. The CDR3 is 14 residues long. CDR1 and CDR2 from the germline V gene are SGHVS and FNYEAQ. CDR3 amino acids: CASSLEEGLSEAFF.

The CDR3 protein is CASSLTGRTVEQYF. The chain joins TRBV7-9 to TRBJ2-7; there is no DNA to check the TCRdb D call of TRBD2. CDR1 and CDR2 from the germline V gene are SEHNR and FQNEAQ (reference sequence). This CDR3 is built from 14 residues.

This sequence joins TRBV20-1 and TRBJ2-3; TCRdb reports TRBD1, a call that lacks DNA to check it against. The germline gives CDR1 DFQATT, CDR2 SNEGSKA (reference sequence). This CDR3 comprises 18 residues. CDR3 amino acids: CSARDPGGPTLSTDTQYF.